This T cell receptor beta chain was sequenced in a study of blood T cell repertoires in COVID-19. Study-level information: The origin of the acute and convalescent COVID-19 samples was the United States, Italy and Spain.

How the authors handled the data: Reference gene primer amplification yielded estimated nucleated cell counts. The data were produced by immunoSEQ multiplex PCR, yet TCRdb's version contains in-frame clones alone and is incomplete. V and J calls and clone size are given by that table; D and trimming were obtained from the DNA. This sample has over 200,000 clones, with 70% to 90% found just once. Per the germline V gene, CDR1 is LNHDA and CDR2 is SQIVND (reference sequence). V lost 0 bases to trimming and J lost 5 bases; unmatched junction nucleotides: 6. This CDR3 has 17 residues. The sample taken for sequencing was peripheral blood. The origin of this receptor is a man in his forties with acute or convalescent COVID-19. The J gene is TRBJ2-1, the V gene TRBV19; 11 bases are a match to TRBD2. In nucleotides, the CDR3 is TGTGCCAGTAGTATAGATCGAGGACTAGCGGGCCACAATGAGCAGTTCTTC. The encoded protein is CASSIDRGLAGHNEQFF.